Reported below is one TCR beta chain. Its antigen remains unknown. In TCRdb, the 5' RACE reads were re-called with MiXCR into one record per CDR3 protein. The profile shows about 540,000 distinct CDR3 sequences, roughly 13% of them singletons. This specimen belongs to a study of CD8 T cells in ankylosing spondylitis. Study conclusions and caveats: In ankylosing spondylitis blood, a motif of roughly 8 highly homologous TCR beta variants appeared characteristic.

The CDR3 contains 12 residues. V was cut by 7 bases and J by 3 bases, with 10 bases left in between. The germline V gene encodes CDR1 MNHNY and CDR2 SVGAGI (reference sequence). Sequencing was performed on blood, either unsorted or a sorted T cell fraction (not recorded which). The chain couples TRBV6-6 to TRBJ2-7, with D perhaps TRBD1 (6 bases). This clonotype was sampled from a male donor with ankylosing spondylitis. Here the CDR3 reads CASKRTDYEQYF. The DNA for the CDR3 is TGTGCCAGCAAAAGGACAGACTACGAGCAGTACTTC.